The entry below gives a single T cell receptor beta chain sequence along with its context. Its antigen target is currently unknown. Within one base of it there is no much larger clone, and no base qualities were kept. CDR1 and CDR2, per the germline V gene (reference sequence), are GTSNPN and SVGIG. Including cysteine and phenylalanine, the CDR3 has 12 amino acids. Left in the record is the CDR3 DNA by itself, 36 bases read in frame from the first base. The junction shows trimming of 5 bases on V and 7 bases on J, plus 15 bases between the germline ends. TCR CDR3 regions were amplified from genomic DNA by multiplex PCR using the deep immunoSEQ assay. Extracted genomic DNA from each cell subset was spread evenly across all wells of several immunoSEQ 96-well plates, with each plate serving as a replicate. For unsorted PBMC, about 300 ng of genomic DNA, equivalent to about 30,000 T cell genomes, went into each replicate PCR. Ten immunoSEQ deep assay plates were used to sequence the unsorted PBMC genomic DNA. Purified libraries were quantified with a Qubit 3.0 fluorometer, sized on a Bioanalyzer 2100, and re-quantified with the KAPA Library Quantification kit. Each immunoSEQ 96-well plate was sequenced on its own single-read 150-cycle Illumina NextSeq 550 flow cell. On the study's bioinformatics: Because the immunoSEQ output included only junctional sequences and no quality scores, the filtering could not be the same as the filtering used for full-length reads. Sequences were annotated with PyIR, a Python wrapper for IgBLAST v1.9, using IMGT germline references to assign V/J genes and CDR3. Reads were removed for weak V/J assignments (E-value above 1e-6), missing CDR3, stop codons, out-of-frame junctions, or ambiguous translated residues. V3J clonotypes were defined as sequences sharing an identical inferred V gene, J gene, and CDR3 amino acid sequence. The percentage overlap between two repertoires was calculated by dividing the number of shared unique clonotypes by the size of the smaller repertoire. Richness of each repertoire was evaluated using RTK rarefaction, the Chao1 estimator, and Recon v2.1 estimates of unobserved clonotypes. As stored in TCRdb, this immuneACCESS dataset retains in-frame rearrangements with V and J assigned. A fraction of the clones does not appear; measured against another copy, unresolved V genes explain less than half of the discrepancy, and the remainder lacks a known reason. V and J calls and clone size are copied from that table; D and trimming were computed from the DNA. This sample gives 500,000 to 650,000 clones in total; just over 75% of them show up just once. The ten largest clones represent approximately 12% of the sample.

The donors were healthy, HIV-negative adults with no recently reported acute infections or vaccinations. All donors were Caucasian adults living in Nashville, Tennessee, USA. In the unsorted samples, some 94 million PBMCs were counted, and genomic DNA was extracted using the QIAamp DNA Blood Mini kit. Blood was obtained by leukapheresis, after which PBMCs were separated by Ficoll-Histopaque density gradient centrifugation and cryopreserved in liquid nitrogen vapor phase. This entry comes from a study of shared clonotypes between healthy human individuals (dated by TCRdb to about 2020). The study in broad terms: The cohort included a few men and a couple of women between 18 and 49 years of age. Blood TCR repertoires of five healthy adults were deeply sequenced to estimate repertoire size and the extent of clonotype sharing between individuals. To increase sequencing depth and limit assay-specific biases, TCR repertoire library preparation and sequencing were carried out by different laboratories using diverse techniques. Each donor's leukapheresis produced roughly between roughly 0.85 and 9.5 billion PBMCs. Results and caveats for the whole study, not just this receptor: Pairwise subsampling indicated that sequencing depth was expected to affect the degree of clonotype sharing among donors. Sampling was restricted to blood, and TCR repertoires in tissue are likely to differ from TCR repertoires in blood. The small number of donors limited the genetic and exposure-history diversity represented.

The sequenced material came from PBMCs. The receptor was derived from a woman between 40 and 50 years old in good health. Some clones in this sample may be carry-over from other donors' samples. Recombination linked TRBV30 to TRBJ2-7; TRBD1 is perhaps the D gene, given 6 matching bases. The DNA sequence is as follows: TGTGCCTGGGGCAGGGGAGCTGGGGAGCAGTACTTC. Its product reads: CAWGRGAGEQYF.